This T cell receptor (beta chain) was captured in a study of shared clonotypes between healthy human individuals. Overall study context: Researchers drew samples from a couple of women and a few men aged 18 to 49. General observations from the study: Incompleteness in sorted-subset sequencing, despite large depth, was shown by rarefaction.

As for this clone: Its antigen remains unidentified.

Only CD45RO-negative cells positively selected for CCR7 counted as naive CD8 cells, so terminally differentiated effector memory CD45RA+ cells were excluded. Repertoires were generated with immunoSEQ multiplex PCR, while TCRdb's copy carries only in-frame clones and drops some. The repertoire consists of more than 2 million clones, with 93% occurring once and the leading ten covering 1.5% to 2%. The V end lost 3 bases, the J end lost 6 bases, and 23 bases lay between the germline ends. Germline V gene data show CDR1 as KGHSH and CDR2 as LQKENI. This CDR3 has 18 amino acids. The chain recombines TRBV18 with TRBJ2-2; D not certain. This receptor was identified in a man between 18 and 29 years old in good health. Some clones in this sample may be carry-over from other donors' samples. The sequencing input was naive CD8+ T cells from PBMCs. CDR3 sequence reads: CASSPRPRLPSHPGELFF. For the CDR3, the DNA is TGTGCCAGCTCACCTCGACCACGACTCCCTTCCCACCCCGGGGAGCTGTTTTTT.